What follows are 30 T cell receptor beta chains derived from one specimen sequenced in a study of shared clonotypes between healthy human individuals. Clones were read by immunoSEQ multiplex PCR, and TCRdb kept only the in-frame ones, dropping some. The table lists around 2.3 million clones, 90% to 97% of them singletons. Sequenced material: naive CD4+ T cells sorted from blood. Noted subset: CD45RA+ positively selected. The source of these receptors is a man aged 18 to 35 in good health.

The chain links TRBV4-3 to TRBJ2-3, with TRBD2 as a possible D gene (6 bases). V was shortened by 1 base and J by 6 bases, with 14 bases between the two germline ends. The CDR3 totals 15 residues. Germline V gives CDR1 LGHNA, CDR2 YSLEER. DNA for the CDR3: TGCGCCAGCAGCCAAGTCGGGGGTAGCGGCGATACGCAGTATTTT. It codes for CASSQVGGSGDTQYF.

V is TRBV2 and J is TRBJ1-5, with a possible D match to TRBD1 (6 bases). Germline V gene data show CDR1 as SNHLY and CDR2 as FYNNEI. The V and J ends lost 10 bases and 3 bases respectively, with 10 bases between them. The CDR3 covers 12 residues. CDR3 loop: CATRQDNQPQHF. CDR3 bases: TGTGCCACCAGACAGGACAATCAGCCCCAGCATTTT.

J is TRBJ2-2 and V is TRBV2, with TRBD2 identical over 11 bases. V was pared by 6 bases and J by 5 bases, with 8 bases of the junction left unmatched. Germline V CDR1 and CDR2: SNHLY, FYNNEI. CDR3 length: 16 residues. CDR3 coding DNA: TGTGCCAGCAGGGACCCTAGCGGGGGGCGGACCGGGGAGCTGTTTTTT. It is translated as CASRDPSGGRTGELFF. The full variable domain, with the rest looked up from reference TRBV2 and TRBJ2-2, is EPEVTQTPSHQVTQMGQEVILRCVPISNHLYFYWYRQILGQKVEFLVSFYNNEISEKSEIFDDQFSVERPDGSNFTLKIRSTKLEDSAMYFCASRDPSGGRTGELFFGEGSRLTVL.

CDR3 nucleotide sequence: TGTGCCAGCAGCAACCGGGACAGTTCCTACGAGCAGTACTTC. Its protein product is CASSNRDSSYEQYF. V usage is TRBV9 and J usage is TRBJ2-7, with 7 nucleotides matching TRBD1. With V trimmed by 4 bases and J by 1 base, 5 bases remained unmatched. CDR3 length: 14 residues. Germline values: CDR1 SGDLS, CDR2 YYNGEE.

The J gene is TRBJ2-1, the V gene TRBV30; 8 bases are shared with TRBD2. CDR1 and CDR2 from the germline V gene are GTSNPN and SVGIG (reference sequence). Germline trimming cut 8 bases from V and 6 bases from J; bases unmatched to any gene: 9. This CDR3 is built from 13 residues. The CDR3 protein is CALTSGSRNEQFF. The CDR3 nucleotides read TGTGCCCTAACCAGCGGGAGCCGCAATGAGCAGTTCTTC.

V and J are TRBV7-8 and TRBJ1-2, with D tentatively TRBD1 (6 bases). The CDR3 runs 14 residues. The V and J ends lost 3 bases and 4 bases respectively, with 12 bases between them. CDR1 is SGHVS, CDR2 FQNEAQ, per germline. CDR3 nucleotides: TGTGCCAGCAGCTTCGAACAGGGTCCCTATGGCTACACCTTC. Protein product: CASSFEQGPYGYTF.

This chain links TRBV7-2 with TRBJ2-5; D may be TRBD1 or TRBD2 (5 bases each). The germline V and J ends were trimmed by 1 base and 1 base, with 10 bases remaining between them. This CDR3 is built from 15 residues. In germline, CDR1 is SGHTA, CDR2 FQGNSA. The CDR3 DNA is TGTGCCAGCAGCTTAGGTGGGACGGTCCAAGAGACCCAGTACTTC. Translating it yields CASSLGGTVQETQYF.

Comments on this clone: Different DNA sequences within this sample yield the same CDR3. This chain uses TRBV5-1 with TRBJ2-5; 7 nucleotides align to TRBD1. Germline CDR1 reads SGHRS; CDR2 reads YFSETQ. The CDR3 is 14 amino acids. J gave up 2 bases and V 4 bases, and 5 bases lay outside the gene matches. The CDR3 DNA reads TGCGCCAGCAGCCGGGACAGCATTCAAGAGACCCAGTACTTC. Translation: CASSRDSIQETQYF.

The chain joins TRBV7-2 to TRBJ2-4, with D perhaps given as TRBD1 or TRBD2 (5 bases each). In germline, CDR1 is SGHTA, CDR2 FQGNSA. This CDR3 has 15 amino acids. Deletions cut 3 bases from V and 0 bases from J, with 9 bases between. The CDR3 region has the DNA TGTGCCAGCAGCTTTGGGGCGGGAGCCAAAAACATTCAGTACTTC. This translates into CASSFGAGAKNIQYF.

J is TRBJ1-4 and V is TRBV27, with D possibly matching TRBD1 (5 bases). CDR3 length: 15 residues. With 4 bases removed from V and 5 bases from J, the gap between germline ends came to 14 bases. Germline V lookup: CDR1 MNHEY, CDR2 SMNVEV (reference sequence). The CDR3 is CASSSGDGPNEKLFF. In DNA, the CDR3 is TGTGCCAGCAGTTCCGGGGACGGACCCAATGAAAAACTGTTTTTT.

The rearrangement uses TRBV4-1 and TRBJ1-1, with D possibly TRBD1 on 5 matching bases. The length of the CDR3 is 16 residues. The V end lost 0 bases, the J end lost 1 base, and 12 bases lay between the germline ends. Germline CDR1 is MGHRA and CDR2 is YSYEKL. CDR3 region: CASSQDVPGWNTEAFF. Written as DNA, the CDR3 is TGCGCCAGCAGCCAAGATGTCCCAGGGTGGAACACTGAAGCTTTCTTT.

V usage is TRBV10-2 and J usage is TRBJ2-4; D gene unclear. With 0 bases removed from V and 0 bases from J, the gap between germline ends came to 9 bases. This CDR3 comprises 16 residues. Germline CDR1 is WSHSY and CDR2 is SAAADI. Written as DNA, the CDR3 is TGCGCCAGCAGTGAGTCGACACTGGTAGCCAAAAACATTCAGTACTTC. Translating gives CASSESTLVAKNIQYF.

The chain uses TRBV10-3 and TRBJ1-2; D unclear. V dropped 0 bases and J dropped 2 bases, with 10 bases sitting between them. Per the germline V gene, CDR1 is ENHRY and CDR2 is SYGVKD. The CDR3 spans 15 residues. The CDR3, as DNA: TGTGCCATCAGTGAGTCGATGGGGAGGAACTATGGCTACACCTTC. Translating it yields CAISESMGRNYGYTF.

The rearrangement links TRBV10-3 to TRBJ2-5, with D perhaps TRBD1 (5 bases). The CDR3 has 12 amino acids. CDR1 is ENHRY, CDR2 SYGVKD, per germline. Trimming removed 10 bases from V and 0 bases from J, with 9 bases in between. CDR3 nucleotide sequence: TGTGCCACAAGGGGAAACCAAGAGACCCAGTACTTC. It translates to CATRGNQETQYF.

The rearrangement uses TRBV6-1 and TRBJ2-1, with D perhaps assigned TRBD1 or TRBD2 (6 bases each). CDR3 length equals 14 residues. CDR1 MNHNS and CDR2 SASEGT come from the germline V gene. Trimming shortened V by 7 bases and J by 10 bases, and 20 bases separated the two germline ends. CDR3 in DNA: TGTGCCAGCATCTTACACGTGGGGGGCGGAGAGCAGTTCTTC. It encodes CASILHVGGGEQFF.

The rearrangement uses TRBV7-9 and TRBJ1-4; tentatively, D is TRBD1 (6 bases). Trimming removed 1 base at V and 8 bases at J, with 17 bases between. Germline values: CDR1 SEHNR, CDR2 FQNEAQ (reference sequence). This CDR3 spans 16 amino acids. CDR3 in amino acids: CASSLGTDTLGEKLFF. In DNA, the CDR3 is TGTGCCAGCAGCTTAGGGACAGACACCTTGGGGGAAAAACTGTTTTTT.

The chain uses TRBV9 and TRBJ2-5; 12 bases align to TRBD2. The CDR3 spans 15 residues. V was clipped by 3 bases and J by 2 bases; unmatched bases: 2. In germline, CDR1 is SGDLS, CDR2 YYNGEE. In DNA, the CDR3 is TGTGCCAGCAGCGCGACTAGCGGGAGTCAAGAGACCCAGTACTTC. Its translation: CASSATSGSQETQYF.

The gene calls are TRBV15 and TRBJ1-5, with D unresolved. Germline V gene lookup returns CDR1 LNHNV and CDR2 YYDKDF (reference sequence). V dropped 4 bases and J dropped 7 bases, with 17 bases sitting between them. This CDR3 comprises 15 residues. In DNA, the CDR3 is TGTGCCACCAGCACAAACCCCGGAGGGCGGCAGCCCCAGCATTTT. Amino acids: CATSTNPGGRQPQHF.

The CDR3 here is CASSQPQTESSYNEQFF. The CDR3 DNA follows: TGCGCCAGCAGCCAGCCCCAGACAGAGAGCTCCTACAATGAGCAGTTCTTC. The gene calls are TRBV4-1 and TRBJ2-1, with a possible D match to TRBD1 (5 bases). There are 17 residues in the CDR3. Trimming stripped 3 bases from V and 0 bases from J, with 15 bases between. The V gene's germline CDR1 is MGHRA and CDR2 YSYEKL.

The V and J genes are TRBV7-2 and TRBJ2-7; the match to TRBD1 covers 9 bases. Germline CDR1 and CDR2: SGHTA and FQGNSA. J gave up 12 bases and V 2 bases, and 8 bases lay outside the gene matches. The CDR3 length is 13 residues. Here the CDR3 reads CASSLPARDRVYF. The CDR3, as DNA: TGTGCCAGCAGCTTACCAGCGCGGGACAGGGTGTACTTC.

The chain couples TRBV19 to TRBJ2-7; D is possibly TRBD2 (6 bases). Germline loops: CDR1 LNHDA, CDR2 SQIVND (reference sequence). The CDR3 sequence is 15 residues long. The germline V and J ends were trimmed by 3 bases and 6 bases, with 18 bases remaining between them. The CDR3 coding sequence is TGTGCCAGTAGTATTGGGGCTAGCGAGCTGATCGAGCAGTACTTC. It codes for CASSIGASELIEQYF.

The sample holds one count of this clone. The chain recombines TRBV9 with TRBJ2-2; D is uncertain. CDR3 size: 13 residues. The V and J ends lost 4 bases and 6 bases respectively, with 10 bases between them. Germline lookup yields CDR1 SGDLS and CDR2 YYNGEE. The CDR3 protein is CASSPRSAGELFF. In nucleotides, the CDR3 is TGTGCCAGCAGCCCCCGGTCGGCCGGGGAGCTGTTTTTT.

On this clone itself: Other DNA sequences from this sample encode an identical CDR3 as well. The DNA for the CDR3 is TGTGCCAGCAGTTACTCGCTAGCGGGTGCCTACGAGCAGTACTTC. Protein sequence: CASSYSLAGAYEQYF. The V and J genes are TRBV6-5 and TRBJ2-7; 8 bases align to TRBD2. Germline V CDR1 and CDR2: MNHEY, SVGAGI. J gave up 2 bases and V 0 bases, and 3 bases lay outside the gene matches. This CDR3 region has 15 residues.

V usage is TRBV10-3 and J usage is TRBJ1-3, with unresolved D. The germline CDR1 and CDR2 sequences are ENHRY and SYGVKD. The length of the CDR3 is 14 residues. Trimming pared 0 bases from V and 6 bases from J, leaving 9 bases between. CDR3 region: CAISESSRANTIYF. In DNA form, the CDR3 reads TGTGCCATCAGTGAGTCAAGCCGGGCAAACACCATATATTTT.

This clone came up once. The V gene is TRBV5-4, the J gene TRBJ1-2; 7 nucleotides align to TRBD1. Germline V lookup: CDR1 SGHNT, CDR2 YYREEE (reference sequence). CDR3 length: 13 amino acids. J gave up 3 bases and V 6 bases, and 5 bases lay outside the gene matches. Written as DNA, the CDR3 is TGTGCCAGCAACAAGGACAGGTACTATGGCTACACCTTC. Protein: CASNKDRYYGYTF.

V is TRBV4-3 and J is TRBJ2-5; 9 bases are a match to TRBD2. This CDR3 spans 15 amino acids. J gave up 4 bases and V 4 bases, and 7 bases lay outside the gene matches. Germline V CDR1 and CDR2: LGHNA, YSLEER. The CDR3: CASSRAGGPGETQYF. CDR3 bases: TGCGCCAGCAGCCGGGCGGGAGGGCCGGGAGAGACCCAGTACTTC.

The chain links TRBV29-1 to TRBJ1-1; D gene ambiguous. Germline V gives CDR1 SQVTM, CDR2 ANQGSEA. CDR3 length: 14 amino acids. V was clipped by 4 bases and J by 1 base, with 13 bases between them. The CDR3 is CSVGLVGGNTEAFF. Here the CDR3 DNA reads TGCAGCGTTGGCTTAGTCGGAGGGAACACTGAAGCTTTCTTT.

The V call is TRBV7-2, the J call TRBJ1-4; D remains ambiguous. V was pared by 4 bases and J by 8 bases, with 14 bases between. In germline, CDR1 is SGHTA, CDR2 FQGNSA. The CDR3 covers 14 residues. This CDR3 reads CASSWTRVGEKLFF. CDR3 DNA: TGTGCCAGCAGCTGGACCCGGGTAGGGGAAAAACTGTTTTTT.

CDR3 amino acids: CASSLGPGQGHRETQYF. The CDR3, as DNA: TGTGCCAGCAGTTTGGGCCCGGGACAGGGTCACCGGGAGACCCAGTACTTC. The V call is TRBV28, the J call TRBJ2-5; 9 nucleotides match TRBD1. The V and J ends lost 3 bases and 5 bases, in that order; junction bases with no gene match: 13. Germline CDR1 reads MDHEN; CDR2 reads SYDVKM. The CDR3 is 17 amino acids.

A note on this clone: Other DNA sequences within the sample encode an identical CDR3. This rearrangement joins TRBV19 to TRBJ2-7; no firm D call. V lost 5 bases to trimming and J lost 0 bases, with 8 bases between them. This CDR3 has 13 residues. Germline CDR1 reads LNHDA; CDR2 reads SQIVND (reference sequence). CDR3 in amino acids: CASSVGSSYEQYF. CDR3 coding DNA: TGTGCCAGTAGTGTAGGCAGCTCCTACGAGCAGTACTTC.